Below, 9 T cell receptor beta chains from the same sample are listed, as sequenced in a study of T cell changes during pregnancy in multiple sclerosis. TCRdb keeps only in-frame clones here, not all; method: immunoSEQ multiplex PCR. Of 45,000 to 55,000 clones in the sample, around 90% are singletons; the top ten hold 0.55% to 0.65%. Specimen: CD4+ T cells from peripheral blood mononuclear cells, collected after pregnancy. These receptors all stem from a female donor in good health, enrolled as a control in a pregnancy study.

This sequence joins TRBV19 and TRBJ1-5, with TRBD1 matching 7 bases. There are 13 residues in the CDR3. Per germline, CDR1 LNHDA and CDR2 SQIVND (reference sequence). V shed 6 bases and J 3 bases; nucleotides not matched to a gene: 2. The CDR3 region has the DNA TGTGCCAGTAGCGGACAGGTCAATCAGCCCCAGCATTTT. It specifies CASSGQVNQPQHF.

V gene TRBV5-6 combines with J gene TRBJ2-7; TRBD1 matches 7 bases. CDR1 is SGHDT and CDR2 is YYEEEE in the germline V gene. Losses at the gene ends were 4 bases for V and 6 bases for J; bases not matched to a gene: 10. CDR3 length equals 14 residues. The CDR3, as DNA: TGTGCCAGCAGCCGGACAGGACCCCTTGCCGAGCAGTACTTC. Amino acid sequence: CASSRTGPLAEQYF. Looking up the rest from reference TRBV5-6 and TRBJ2-7 gives the full variable domain: DAGVTQSPTHLIKTRGQQVTLRCSPKSGHDTVSWYQQALGQGPQFIFQYYEEEERQRGNFPDRFSGHQFPNYSSELNVNALLLGDSALYLCASSRTGPLAEQYFGPGTRLTVT.

This chain connects TRBV7-6 to TRBJ1-1; 7 bases are shared with TRBD1. This CDR3 comprises 14 residues. Germline V gene sequence: CDR1 SGHVS, CDR2 FNYEAQ. V trimming: 5 bases; J trimming: 6 bases; junction bases outside the gene matches: 9. CDR3 sequence reads: CASSQDQGDAEAFF. CDR3 in DNA: TGTGCCAGCAGCCAAGATCAGGGGGACGCTGAAGCTTTCTTT.

The rearrangement joins TRBV6-5 to TRBJ1-2, with 10 bases that match TRBD1. Per the germline V gene, CDR1 is MNHEY and CDR2 is SVGAGI. CDR3 length: 14 residues. V shed 6 bases and J 4 bases; nucleotides not matched to a gene: 5. The CDR3: CASRRDRGLYGYTF. The CDR3 region has the DNA TGTGCCAGCAGACGGGACAGGGGACTCTATGGCTACACCTTC.

The V gene is TRBV10-3, the J gene TRBJ1-4, with a weak D call TRBD1 (6 bases). The CDR3 sequence is 14 residues long. The V gene's germline CDR1 is ENHRY and CDR2 SYGVKD. V gave up 10 bases and J gave up 1 base, with 13 bases separating them. CDR3 in amino acids: CATQGHQTNEKLFF. The CDR3 nucleotides are TGTGCCACCCAGGGGCACCAAACTAATGAAAAACTGTTTTTT.

This sequence joins TRBV28 and TRBJ2-3; possible D gene TRBD1, 5 bases. The CDR3 loop spans 15 amino acids. Trimming removed 6 bases from V and 0 bases from J, with 13 bases in between. Germline V lookup: CDR1 MDHEN, CDR2 SYDVKM. CDR3 protein: CASSVQGGSTDTQYF. The CDR3 DNA is TGTGCCAGCAGCGTCCAGGGCGGAAGCACAGATACGCAGTATTTT.

This clone was seen a single time. CDR3 sequence (DNA): TGCGCCAGCAGCCCGTGGCGGGTTGACGAGCAGTACTTC. Residues: CASSPWRVDEQYF. The chain has TRBV5-1 and TRBJ2-7; TRBD2 is a possible D gene (5 bases). V was pared by 4 bases and J by 5 bases, with 13 bases between. Germline V gene sequence: CDR1 SGHRS, CDR2 YFSETQ. This CDR3 has 13 residues.

The rearrangement joins TRBV19 to TRBJ1-6; 7 bases align to TRBD1. Germline V gene lookup returns CDR1 LNHDA and CDR2 SQIVND (reference sequence). This CDR3 spans 15 amino acids. Losses at the gene ends were 1 base for V and 7 bases for J; bases not matched to a gene: 4. CDR3: CASSIGLGQNSPLHF. The CDR3 nucleotides are TGTGCCAGTAGTATAGGATTGGGACAGAATTCACCCCTCCACTTT.

This clone appeared a few times. The gene calls are TRBV2 and TRBJ2-7, with 8 bases that match TRBD1. The germline CDR1 and CDR2 sequences are SNHLY and FYNNEI. The trim removed 4 bases at V and 5 bases at J, leaving 10 bases unmatched. CDR3 length: 15 amino acids. The CDR3 nucleotides read TGTGCCAGCAGTGCCCGGACAGGGAGGAACGACGAGCAGTACTTC. Protein product: CASSARTGRNDEQYF.